Given below is one TCR beta chain in context. Its antigen is as yet unknown. Repertoires were generated with immunoSEQ multiplex PCR, while TCRdb's copy carries only in-frame clones and drops some. The data contain about 56,000 clones, approximately 90% of them seen just once; the ten biggest clones take up 9.5% to 13%. These data come from a study of OX40 agonist ivuxolimab in advanced cancers. At the level of the study: Ivuxolimab, an agonistic anti-OX40 (CD134) antibody, was given to patients. Partial responses were observed in three patients, of whom one had hepatocellular carcinoma and two had cutaneous melanoma. Study results and caveats: More expanded clones were seen, on average, in CD8+ T cells than in CD4+. At doses 0.1 to 3.0 mg/kg, CD4+ and CD8+ clones expanded.

Trimming pared 0 bases from V and 8 bases from J, leaving 16 bases between. The germline V gene has CDR1 MNHNY and CDR2 SVGAGI (reference sequence). CDR3 size: 15 residues. Sample: CD4+ or CD8+ T cells sorted from blood, taken in a trial of the OX40 agonist ivuxolimab. The sequence derives from an adult with an advanced solid tumor such as melanoma, head and neck, liver or kidney cancer. The chain has TRBV6-6 and TRBJ1-2, with a weak D call TRBD1 (5 bases). The CDR3 reads CASSYSAGRVEGYTF. The CDR3 bases are TGTGCCAGCAGTTACTCTGCAGGGAGGGTTGAGGGCTACACCTTC.